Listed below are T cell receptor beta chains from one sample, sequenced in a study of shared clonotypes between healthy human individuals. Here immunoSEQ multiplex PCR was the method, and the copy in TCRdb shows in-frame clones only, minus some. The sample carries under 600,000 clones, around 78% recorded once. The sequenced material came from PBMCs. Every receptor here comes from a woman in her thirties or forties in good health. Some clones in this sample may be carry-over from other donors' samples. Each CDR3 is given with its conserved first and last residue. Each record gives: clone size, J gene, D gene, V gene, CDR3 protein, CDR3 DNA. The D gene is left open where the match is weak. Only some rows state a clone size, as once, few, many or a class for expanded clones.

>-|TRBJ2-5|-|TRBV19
CASSWGTIETQYF
TGTGCCAGTAGCTGGGGAACTATAGAGACCCAGTACTTC
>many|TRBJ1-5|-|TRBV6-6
CASSSGGGPQHF
TGTGCCAGCAGCTCCGGGGGCGGCCCCCAGCATTTT
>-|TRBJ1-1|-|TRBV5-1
CASSQTAMNTEAFF
TGCGCCAGCAGCCAGACAGCTATGAACACTGAAGCTTTCTTT
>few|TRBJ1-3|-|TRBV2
CASSGTDGNTIYF
TGTGCCAGCAGTGGGACCGACGGAAACACCATATATTTT
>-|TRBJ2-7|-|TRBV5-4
CASSSRQDYEQYF
TGTGCCAGCAGCTCCCGACAGGACTACGAGCAGTACTTC
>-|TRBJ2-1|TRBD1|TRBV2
CASRPGQGRWNEQFF
TGTGCCAGCAGACCTGGACAGGGGAGGTGGAATGAGCAGTTCTTC
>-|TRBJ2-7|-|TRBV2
CASVLGQGVHEQYF
TGTGCCAGCGTCTTAGGTCAGGGTGTCCACGAGCAGTACTTC
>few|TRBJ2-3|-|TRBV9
CASSQTATDTQYF
TGTGCCAGCAGCCAGACTGCCACAGATACGCAGTATTTT
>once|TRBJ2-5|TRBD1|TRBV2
CASTQRDSGGLETQYF
TGTGCCAGCACCCAAAGGGACAGCGGAGGACTGGAGACCCAGTACTTC
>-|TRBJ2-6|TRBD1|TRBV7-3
CASSSGQVRSGANVLTF
TGTGCCAGCAGCTCCGGACAGGTTCGCTCTGGGGCCAACGTCCTGACTTTC
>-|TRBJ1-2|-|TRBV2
CASREDYNYGYTF
TGTGCCAGCAGGGAGGATTATAACTATGGCTACACCTTC
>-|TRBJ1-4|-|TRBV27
CASSYSMGPKSRRGKLFF
TGTGCCAGCAGTTATTCCATGGGCCCCAAAAGCAGACGGGGAAAACTGTTTTTT
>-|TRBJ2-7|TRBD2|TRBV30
CAWNPGLAGDEQYF
TGTGCCTGGAACCCGGGACTAGCGGGAGACGAGCAGTACTTC
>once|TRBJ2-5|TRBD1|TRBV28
CASSGTGDLQETQYF
TGTGCCAGCAGTGGGACAGGGGACCTCCAAGAGACCCAGTACTTC
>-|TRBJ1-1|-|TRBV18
CASSPDGLEMNTEAFF
TGTGCCAGCTCACCGGATGGATTGGAGATGAACACTGAAGCTTTCTTT
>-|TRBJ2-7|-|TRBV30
CASRQSHLSYEQYF
TGTGCCTCTCGACAGTCCCATTTGAGTTACGAGCAGTACTTC
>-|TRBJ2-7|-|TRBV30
CAWSVRLGSSYEQYF
TGTGCCTGGAGTGTCCGTCTCGGGAGCTCCTACGAGCAGTACTTC
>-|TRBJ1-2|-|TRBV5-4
CASSLAGQPNYGYTF
TGTGCCAGCAGCTTGGCTGGACAGCCCAACTATGGCTACACCTTC
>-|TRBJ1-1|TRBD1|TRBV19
CASSRTGGGTEAFF
TGTGCCAGTAGTCGGACAGGGGGCGGCACTGAAGCTTTCTTT
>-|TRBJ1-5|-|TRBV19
CASSIGRQGQISNQPQHF
TGTGCCAGTAGTATAGGCCGGCAGGGGCAGATTAGCAATCAGCCCCAGCATTTT
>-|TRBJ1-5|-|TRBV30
CAWSVATFGNQPQHF
TGTGCCTGGAGTGTAGCGACGTTCGGCAATCAGCCCCAGCATTTT
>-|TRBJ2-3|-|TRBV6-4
CASSYSETDTQYF
TGTGCCAGCAGTTACTCAGAGACAGATACGCAGTATTTT